These 2 T cell receptor beta chains came from one sample sequenced in a study of cytomegalovirus exposure and HLA in healthy donors. Use of 60 Vbeta and 13 Jbeta primers characterized the PCR. Sequenced by immunoSEQ multiplex PCR; TCRdb stores in-frame clones only, minus some. The sample shows some 130,000 clones, 70% to 80% of them seen only once. The source material was PBMCs. The receptors derive from a man younger than 40 in good health and CMV-seronegative.

The chain has TRBV7-8 and TRBJ2-7; D possibly corresponds to TRBD1 (6 bases). The CDR3 contains 15 residues. Looked up from germline, CDR1 is SGHVS and CDR2 is FQNEAQ. Deletions cut 1 base from V and 2 bases from J, with 12 bases between. The CDR3 DNA is TGTGCCAGCAGCTTAGGGGCCCAGGGGACCTACGAGCAGTACTTC. Translation: CASSLGAQGTYEQYF.

A single count supports this clone. The chain links TRBV6-5 to TRBJ2-5; 7 bases align to TRBD1. The CDR3 spans 14 residues. The J segment lost 4 bases and the V segment lost 5 bases, leaving 7 bases of the junction unmatched. Germline loops: CDR1 MNHEY, CDR2 SVGAGI. CDR3 nucleotide sequence: TGTGCCAGCAGTATCCAGACAGGGCTAGAGACCCAGTACTTC. Protein: CASSIQTGLETQYF.